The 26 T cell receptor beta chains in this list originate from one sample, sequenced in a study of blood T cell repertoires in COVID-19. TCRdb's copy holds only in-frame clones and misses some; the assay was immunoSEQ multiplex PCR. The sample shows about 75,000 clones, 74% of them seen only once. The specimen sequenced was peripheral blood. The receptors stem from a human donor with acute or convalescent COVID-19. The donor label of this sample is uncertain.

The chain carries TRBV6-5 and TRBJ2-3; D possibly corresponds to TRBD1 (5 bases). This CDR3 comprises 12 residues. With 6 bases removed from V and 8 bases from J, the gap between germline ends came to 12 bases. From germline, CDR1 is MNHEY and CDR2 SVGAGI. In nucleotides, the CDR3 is TGTGCCAGCAGCAAGAGCCAGGGTACGCAGTATTTT. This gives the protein CASSKSQGTQYF.

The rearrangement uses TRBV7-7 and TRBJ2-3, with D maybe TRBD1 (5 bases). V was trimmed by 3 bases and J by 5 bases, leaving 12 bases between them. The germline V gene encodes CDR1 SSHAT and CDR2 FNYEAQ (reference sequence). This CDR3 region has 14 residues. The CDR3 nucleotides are TGTGCCAGCAGCTTGGATGGGGCAGGAGATACGCAGTATTTT. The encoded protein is CASSLDGAGDTQYF.

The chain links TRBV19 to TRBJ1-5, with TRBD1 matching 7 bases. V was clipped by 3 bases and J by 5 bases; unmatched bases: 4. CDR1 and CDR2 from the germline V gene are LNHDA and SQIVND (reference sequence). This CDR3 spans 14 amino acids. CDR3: CASSMDRTYQPQHF. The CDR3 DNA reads TGTGCCAGTAGTATGGACAGGACCTATCAGCCCCAGCATTTT. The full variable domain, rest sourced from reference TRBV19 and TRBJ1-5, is DGGITQSPKYLFRKEGQNVTLSCEQNLNHDAMYWYRQDPGQGLRLIYYSQIVNDFQKGDIAEGYSVSREKKESFPLTVTSAQKNPTAFYLCASSMDRTYQPQHFGDGTRLSIL.

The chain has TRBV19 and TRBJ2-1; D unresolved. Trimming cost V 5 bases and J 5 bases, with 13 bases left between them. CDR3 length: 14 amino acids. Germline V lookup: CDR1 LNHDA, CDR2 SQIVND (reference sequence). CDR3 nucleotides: TGTGCCAGTAGTCCGAGCTCCCTCAACAATGAGCAGTTCTTC. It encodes CASSPSSLNNEQFF.

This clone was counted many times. The DNA for the CDR3 is TGCGCCAGCAGCCTCGGAGGGGGCACTAATGAAAAACTGTTTTTT. Encoded protein: CASSLGGGTNEKLFF. The chain uses TRBV5-1 and TRBJ1-4, with 7 nucleotides matching TRBD1. The CDR3 is 15 residues long. Germline V lookup: CDR1 SGHRS, CDR2 YFSETQ. The ends lost 4 bases at V and 2 bases at J; junction bases unmatched: 5.

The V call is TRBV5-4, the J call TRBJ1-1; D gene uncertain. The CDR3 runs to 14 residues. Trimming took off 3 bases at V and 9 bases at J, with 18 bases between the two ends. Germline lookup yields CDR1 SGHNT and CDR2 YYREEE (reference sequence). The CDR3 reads CASSWGESGSQAFF. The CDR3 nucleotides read TGTGCCAGCAGCTGGGGAGAATCGGGTTCTCAAGCTTTCTTT. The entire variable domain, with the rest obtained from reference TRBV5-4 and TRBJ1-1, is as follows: ETGVTQSPTHLIKTRGQQVTLRCSSQSGHNTVSWYQQALGQGPQFIFQYYREEENGRGNFPPRFSGLQFPNYSSELNVNALELDDSALYLCASSWGESGSQAFFGQGTRLTVV.

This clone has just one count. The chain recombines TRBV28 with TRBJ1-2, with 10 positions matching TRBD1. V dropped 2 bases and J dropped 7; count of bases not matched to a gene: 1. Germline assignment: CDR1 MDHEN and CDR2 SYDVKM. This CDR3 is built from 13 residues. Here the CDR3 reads CASSLDRGLGYTF. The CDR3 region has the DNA TGTGCCAGCAGTTTAGACAGGGGGCTTGGCTACACCTTC.

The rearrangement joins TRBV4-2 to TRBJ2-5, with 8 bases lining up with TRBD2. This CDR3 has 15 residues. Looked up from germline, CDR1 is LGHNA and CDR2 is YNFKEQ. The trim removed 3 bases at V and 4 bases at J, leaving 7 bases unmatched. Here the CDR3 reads CASSQVAGKAETQYF. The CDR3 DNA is TGTGCCAGCAGCCAGGTAGCGGGGAAGGCAGAGACCCAGTACTTC.

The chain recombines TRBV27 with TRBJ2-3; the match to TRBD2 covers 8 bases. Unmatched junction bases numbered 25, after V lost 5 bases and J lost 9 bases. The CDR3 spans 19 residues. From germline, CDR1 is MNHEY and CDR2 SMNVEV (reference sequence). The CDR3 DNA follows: TGTGCCAGCAGTAGGATTGGGGAAACACGCGGGGGGCGCGGGGGGACGCAGTATTTT. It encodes CASSRIGETRGGRGGTQYF.

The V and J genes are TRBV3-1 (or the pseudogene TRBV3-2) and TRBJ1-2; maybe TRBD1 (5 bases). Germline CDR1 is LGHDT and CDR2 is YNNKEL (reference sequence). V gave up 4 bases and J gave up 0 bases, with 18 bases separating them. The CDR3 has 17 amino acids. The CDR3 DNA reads TGTGCCAGCAGCCCCCGGTTGGGGTTAGGGGCTAACTATGGCTACACCTTC. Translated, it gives CASSPRLGLGANYGYTF.

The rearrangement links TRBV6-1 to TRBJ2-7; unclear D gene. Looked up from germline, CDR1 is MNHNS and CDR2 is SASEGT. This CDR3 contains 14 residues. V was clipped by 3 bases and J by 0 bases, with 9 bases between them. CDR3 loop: CASSDRQSSYEQYV. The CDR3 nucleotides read TGTGCCAGCAGTGACAGGCAGAGCTCCTACGAGCAGTACGTC.

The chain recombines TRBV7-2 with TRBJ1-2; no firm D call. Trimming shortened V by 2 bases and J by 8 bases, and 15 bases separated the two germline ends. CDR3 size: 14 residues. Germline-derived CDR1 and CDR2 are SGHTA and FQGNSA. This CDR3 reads CASSLNGVKIGYTF. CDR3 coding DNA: TGTGCCAGCAGCTTAAACGGGGTTAAAATAGGCTACACCTTC.

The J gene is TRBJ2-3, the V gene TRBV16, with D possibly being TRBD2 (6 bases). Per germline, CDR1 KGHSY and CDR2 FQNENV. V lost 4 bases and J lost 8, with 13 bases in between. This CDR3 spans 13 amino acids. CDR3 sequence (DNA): TGTGCCAGCAGCCCCCGGGGGACCAGTACGCAGTATTTT. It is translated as CASSPRGTSTQYF.

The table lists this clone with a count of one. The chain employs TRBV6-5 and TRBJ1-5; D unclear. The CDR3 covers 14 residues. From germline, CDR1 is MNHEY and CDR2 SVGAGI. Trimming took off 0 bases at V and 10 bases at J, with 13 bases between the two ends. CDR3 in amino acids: CASSYSEGVDPQHF. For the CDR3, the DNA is TGTGCCAGCAGTTACTCGGAGGGAGTGGATCCCCAGCATTTT.

The DNA of the CDR3 is TGTGCCAGCAGCCTTTGCGACTCGCGGGGACCGGGGGGGTTCTTC. Protein sequence: CASSLCDSRGPGGFF. The V gene is TRBV21-1, the J gene TRBJ2-1; the table's TRBD2 call for D was not verified on the DNA. TRBV21-1 is assigned pseudogene status. CDR3 size: 15 residues.

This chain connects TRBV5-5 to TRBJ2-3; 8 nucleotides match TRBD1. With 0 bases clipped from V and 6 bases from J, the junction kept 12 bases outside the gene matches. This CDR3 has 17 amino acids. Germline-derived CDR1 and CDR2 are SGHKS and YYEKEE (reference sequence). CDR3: CASSLASDRGFLDTQYF. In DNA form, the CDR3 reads TGTGCCAGCAGCTTGGCCTCAGACAGGGGTTTTCTGGATACGCAGTATTTT. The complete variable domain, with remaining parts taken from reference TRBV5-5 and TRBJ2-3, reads DAGVTQSPTHLIKTRGQQVTLRCSPISGHKSVSWYQQVLGQGPQFIFQYYEKEERGRGNFPDRFSARQFPNYSSELNVNALLLGDSALYLCASSLASDRGFLDTQYFGPGTRLTVL.

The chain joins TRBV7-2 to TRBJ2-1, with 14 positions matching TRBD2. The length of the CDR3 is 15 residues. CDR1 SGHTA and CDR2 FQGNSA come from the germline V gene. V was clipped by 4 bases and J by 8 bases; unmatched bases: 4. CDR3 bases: TGTGCCAGCAGCTCGGGACTAGCGGGAGTTCATGAGCAGTTCTTC. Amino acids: CASSSGLAGVHEQFF.

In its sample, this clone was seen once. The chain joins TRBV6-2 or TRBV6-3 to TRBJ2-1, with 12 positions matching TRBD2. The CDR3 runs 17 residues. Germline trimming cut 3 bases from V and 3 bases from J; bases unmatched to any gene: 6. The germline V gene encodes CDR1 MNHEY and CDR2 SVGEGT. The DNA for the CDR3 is TGTGCCAGCAGTTATCGACTAGCGGGAGTCCTCTACAATGAGCAGTTCTTC. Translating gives CASSYRLAGVLYNEQFF.

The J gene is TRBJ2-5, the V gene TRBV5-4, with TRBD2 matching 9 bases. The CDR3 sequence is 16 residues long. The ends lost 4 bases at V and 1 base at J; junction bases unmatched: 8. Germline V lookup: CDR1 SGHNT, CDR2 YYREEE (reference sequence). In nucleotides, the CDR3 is TGTGCCAGCAGCCCGGGACTAGCAGAGTCCCAAGAGACCCAGTACTTC. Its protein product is CASSPGLAESQETQYF.

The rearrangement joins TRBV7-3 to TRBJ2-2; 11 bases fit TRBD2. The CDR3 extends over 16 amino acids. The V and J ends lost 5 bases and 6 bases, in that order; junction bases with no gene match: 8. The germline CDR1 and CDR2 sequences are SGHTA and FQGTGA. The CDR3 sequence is CASSLELAGVSGELFF. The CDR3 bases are TGTGCCAGCAGCCTAGAACTAGCGGGAGTTTCCGGGGAGCTGTTTTTT.

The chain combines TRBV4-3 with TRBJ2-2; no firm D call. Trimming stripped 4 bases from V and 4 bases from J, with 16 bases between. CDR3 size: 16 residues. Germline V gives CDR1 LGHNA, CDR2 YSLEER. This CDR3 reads CASSPAERTGTGELFF. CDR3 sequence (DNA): TGCGCCAGCAGCCCCGCAGAGCGTACGGGCACCGGGGAGCTGTTTTTT.

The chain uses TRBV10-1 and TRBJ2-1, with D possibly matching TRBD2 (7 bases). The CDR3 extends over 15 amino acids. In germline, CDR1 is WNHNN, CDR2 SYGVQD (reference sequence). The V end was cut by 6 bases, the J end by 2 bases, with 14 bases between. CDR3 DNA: TGCGCCAGCAGGGCGCGGGGGACACCCTACAATGAGCAGTTCTTC. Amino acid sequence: CASRARGTPYNEQFF.

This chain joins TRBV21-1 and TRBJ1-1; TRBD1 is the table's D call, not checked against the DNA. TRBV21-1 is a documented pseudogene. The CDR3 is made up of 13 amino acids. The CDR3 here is CASSTYRAIRGFF. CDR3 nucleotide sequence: TGTGCCAGCAGCACGTACAGGGCAATCCGGGGTTTCTTT.

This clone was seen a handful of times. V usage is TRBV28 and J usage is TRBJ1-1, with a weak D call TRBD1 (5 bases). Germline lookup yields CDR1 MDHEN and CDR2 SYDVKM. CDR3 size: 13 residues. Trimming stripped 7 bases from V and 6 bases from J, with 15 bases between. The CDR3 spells CASNGGGDSEAFF. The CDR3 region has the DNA TGTGCCAGCAATGGGGGAGGGGACTCTGAAGCTTTCTTT.

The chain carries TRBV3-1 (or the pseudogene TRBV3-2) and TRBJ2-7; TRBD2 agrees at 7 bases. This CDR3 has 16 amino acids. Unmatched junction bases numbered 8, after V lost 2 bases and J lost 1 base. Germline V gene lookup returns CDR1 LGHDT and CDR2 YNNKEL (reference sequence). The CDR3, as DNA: TGTGCCAGCAGCCAAAGTGGCGGGAGTTCTTCCTACGAGCAGTACTTC. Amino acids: CASSQSGGSSSYEQYF.

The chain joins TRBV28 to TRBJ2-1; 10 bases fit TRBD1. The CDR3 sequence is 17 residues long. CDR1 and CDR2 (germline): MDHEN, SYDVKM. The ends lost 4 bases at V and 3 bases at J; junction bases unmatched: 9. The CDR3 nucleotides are TGTGCCAGCAGTTCGCCTGGGACAGGGGCACTCTACAATGAGCAGTTCTTC. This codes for CASSSPGTGALYNEQFF.